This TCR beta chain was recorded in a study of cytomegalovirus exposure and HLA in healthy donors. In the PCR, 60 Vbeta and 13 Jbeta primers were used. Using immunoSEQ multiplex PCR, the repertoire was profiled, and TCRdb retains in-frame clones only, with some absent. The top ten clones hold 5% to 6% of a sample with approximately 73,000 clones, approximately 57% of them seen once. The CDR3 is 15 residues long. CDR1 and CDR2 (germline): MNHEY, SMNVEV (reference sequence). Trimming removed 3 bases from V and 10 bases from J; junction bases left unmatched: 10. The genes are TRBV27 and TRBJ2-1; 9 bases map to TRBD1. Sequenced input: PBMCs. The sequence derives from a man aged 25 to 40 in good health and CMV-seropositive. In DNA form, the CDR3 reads TGTGCCAGCAGTTTCGGGACAGGGCGAATAGAGGAGCAGTTCTTC. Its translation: CASSFGTGRIEEQFF.